This is a list of T cell receptor beta chains from one sample in a study of CD8+ T cells in alopecia areata. Data came from immunoSEQ multiplex PCR; TCRdb stores just in-frame clones and leaves some out. The sample lists 90,000 to 150,000 clones; 53% were seen once. The material was CD4+ T cells sorted from blood, obtained at week 4, from a patient treated with tofacitinib. These receptors originate from a human donor with alopecia areata. CDR3s include the opening cysteine and the closing phenylalanine or tryptophan. D genes are given only for firm matches. The listing skips clone size in some rows; elsewhere it reads once, few, many or a size class.

d_call j_call v_call clone_size cdr3_aa cdr3_nt
. TRBJ2-1 TRBV29-1 . CSVEEGYEQFF TGCAGCGTTGAAGAGGGGTATGAGCAGTTCTTC
. TRBJ1-5 TRBV28 . CASSLFGGAQPQHF TGTGCCAGCAGTTTATTCGGGGGGGCTCAGCCCCAGCATTTT
. TRBJ1-5 TRBV5-6 . CASSSRPAQPQHF TGTGCCAGCAGCTCCCGGCCGGCCCAGCCCCAGCATTTT
TRBD2 TRBJ2-2 TRBV7-6 . CASSLGLAAGELFF TGTGCCAGCAGCTTGGGACTAGCAGCGGGGGAGCTGTTTTTT
. TRBJ2-1 TRBV11-3 . CASSLGGPRNEQFF TGTGCCAGCAGCTTAGGAGGGCCTCGTAATGAGCAGTTCTTC
. TRBJ1-2 TRBV29-1 few CSAADRGVSYGYTF TGCAGCGCGGCTGACAGAGGGGTTTCCTATGGCTACACCTTC
TRBD1 TRBJ1-4 TRBV4-2 few CASSHSGQGDEKLFF TGTGCCAGCAGCCACTCGGGACAGGGCGACGAAAAACTGTTTTTT
. TRBJ1-5 TRBV2 few CASSEGQTNQPQHF TGTGCCAGCAGTGAAGGACAGACCAATCAGCCCCAGCATTTT
. TRBJ1-1 TRBV30 . CAWSRQGPEAFF TGTGCCTGGAGTCGGCAGGGTCCTGAAGCTTTCTTT
. TRBJ1-4 TRBV29-1 . CSVISMDEKLFF TGCAGCGTTATTAGTATGGATGAAAAACTGTTTTTT
TRBD1 TRBJ1-4 TRBV15 . CATSRGAQGENEKLFF TGTGCCACCAGCAGAGGAGCTCAGGGGGAAAATGAAAAACTGTTTTTT
. TRBJ2-3 TRBV23-1 . CASSQLGQTSTDTQYF TGCGCCAGCAGTCAATTAGGACAGACTAGCACAGATACGCAGTATTTT
. TRBJ2-5 TRBV5-4 . CASSLDPGGSETQYF TGTGCCAGCAGCTTGGATCCCGGAGGGTCAGAGACCCAGTACTTC
. TRBJ2-3 TRBV7-8 . CASSLSFSAADTQYF TGTGCCAGCAGCTTATCGTTCAGCGCCGCAGATACGCAGTATTTT
. TRBJ2-5 TRBV7-2 . CASSSSWQETQYF TGTGCCAGCAGCTCCAGCTGGCAAGAGACCCAGTACTTC
. TRBJ1-4 TRBV19 few CASSNLLGQRNEKLFF TGTGCCAGTAGTAACCTCTTGGGGCAGAGGAATGAAAAACTGTTTTTT